This TCR beta chain was captured in a study of cytotoxic CD8 clonotypes in ibrutinib-treated CLL. On the study more broadly: Recorded responses included approximately 25 partial and 2 complete; following median roughly 70 months, roughly 15 stayed remitted and around 12 progressed.

With sequencing, the targeted depth ranged from 1 in 200,000 to 1 in 1 million T cells. Data came from immunoSEQ multiplex PCR; TCRdb stores just in-frame clones and leaves some out. Among over 250,000 clones listed, 70% to 80% were seen once. The receptor's source is a human donor with chronic lymphocytic leukemia. This sample comprised PBMCs, obtained at disease progression, from a patient treated with ibrutinib.

CDR3 sequence reads: CASSEAEETQYF. CDR3 nucleotides: TGCGCCAGCAGTGAGGCAGAAGAGACCCAGTACTTC. The chain carries TRBV10-2 and TRBJ2-5; no reliable D call. Trimming left V 2 bases short and J 3 bases short, with 4 bases between. Germline values: CDR1 WSHSY, CDR2 SAAADI. This CDR3 has 12 amino acids.